The TCR beta chain described here comes from a study of T cell repertoires in cytomegalovirus infection. Findings and limits, study-wide: The ex vivo response was dominated by HLA-C-restricted CMV-specific TCR beta clonotypes. Cumulative public TCR beta family frequency identified CMV carriers with the relevant HLA.

In TCRdb, the reads were re-called with MiXCR into one record per CDR3 protein. The data show around 530,000 distinct CDR3 sequences, 26% seen once. The V and J ends lost 5 bases and 5 bases, in that order; junction bases with no gene match: 5. Germline V CDR1 and CDR2: MNHEY, SVGAGI. CDR3 size: 15 residues. Details on this clonotype: Its antigen is currently unknown.

The TCR originated in a human donor in good health (CMV status not recorded). Some clones in this sample may be carry-over from other donors' samples. J is TRBJ1-6 and V is TRBV6-5; 8 bases map to TRBD1. Material for sequencing was PBMCs. This CDR3 is CASSRQGHNNSPLHF. CDR3 nucleotide sequence: TGTGCCAGCAGTCGACAGGGGCATAATAATTCACCCCTCCACTTT.